Given below is one T cell receptor (beta chain) in context. V lost 9 bases and J 0 bases, leaving 15 bases between the germline ends. From germline, CDR1 is KGHDR and CDR2 SFDVKD. The CDR3 is 15 residues long. This specimen belongs to a study of blood T cell repertoires in COVID-19. Study overall: The United States, Italy and Spain supplied acute and convalescent COVID-19 samples. PBMCs, B-cell-depleted T cells, or T cells were the source of the cDNA or gDNA that made up the material.

Under the authors' procedure: Nucleated cell counts were estimated from reference gene primer amplification. Here immunoSEQ multiplex PCR was the method, and the copy in TCRdb shows in-frame clones only, minus some. The V and J calls and clone size were taken over from that table, and D and trimming were inferred from the DNA. The sample has 130,000 or so clones, 80% to 90% seen once. The chain recombines TRBV24-1 with TRBJ2-3; perhaps TRBD2 as D (6 bases). The TCR was taken from a man in his forties with acute or convalescent COVID-19. The specimen sequenced was peripheral blood. CDR3: CATSGGKRSTDTQYF. The CDR3 DNA reads as TGTGCCACCTCCGGGGGAAAAAGGAGCACAGATACGCAGTATTTT.